The 14 T cell receptor beta chains below all came from one sample that was sequenced in a study of shared T cell receptors in the human thymus. Produced via immunoSEQ multiplex PCR; TCRdb's table is partial and in-frame only. The sample has some 640,000 clones, roughly 86% seen once. These data are also associated with another study on human thymus T cells.

The sample taken for sequencing was thymocytes. The source is a boy under two years old with a congenital heart defect.

A remark on this clone: Other DNA sequences in the same sample also yield this CDR3. The chain carries TRBV28 and TRBJ1-5; D is undetermined. V lost 4 bases to trimming and J lost 2 bases, with 3 bases between them. Germline V gives CDR1 MDHEN, CDR2 SYDVKM. The CDR3 extends over 12 amino acids. The CDR3 region has the DNA TGTGCCAGCAGTTCTGGCAATCAGCCCCAGCATTTT. Its protein product is CASSSGNQPQHF.

The rearrangement uses TRBV28 and TRBJ2-6, with 10 nucleotides matching TRBD2. The CDR3 sequence is 16 residues long. The junction had 4 bases not matched to a gene; V was cut back by 6 bases and J by 2 bases. The V gene's germline CDR1 is MDHEN and CDR2 SYDVKM. For the CDR3, the DNA is TGTGCCAGCAGACCTCTAGCGGGGGCTGGGGCCAACGTCCTGACTTTC. As protein: CASRPLAGAGANVLTF.

The CDR3 sequence: CATSRDKKLGQKILSGNQPQHF. The DNA of the CDR3 is TGTGCCACCAGCAGAGATAAGAAATTGGGACAGAAGATACTGAGTGGCAATCAGCCCCAGCATTTT. The chain has TRBV15 and TRBJ1-5, with 7 bases matching TRBD1. The germline gives CDR1 LNHNV, CDR2 YYDKDF (reference sequence). V shed 0 bases, J shed 2 bases, and the junction held 22 bases outside the gene matches. The CDR3 extends over 22 amino acids.

J is TRBJ2-2 and V is TRBV14, with 8 bases aligning to TRBD2. The CDR3 runs 16 residues. Looked up from germline, CDR1 is SGHDN and CDR2 is FVKESK. Trimming removed 4 bases from V and 0 bases from J; junction bases left unmatched: 4. CDR3 in DNA: TGTGCCAGCAGCCGTACTAGCGGCCCGAACACCGGGGAGCTGTTTTTT. Its protein product is CASSRTSGPNTGELFF.

This chain uses TRBV30 with TRBJ2-5, with D hard to call. CDR3 size: 13 residues. Germline V gene data show CDR1 as GTSNPN and CDR2 as SVGIG (reference sequence). Trimming stripped 0 bases from V and 7 bases from J, with 12 bases between. CDR3 region: CAWSVPEPVTQYF. Here the CDR3 DNA reads TGTGCCTGGAGTGTACCGGAGCCGGTGACCCAGTACTTC.

This clone was counted between two and nine times. The chain employs TRBV6-6 and TRBJ1-4; TRBD1 is a possible D gene (5 bases). CDR1 MNHNY and CDR2 SVGAGI come from the germline V gene (reference sequence). The CDR3 spans 14 residues. The ends were cut back, 2 bases at V and 7 bases at J, with 11 bases in the middle. CDR3 residues: CASSYGQGREKLFF. The DNA for the CDR3 is TGTGCCAGCAGTTACGGCCAGGGTCGTGAAAAACTGTTTTTT.

V usage is TRBV27 and J usage is TRBJ2-2, with 8 positions matching TRBD2. Per the germline V gene, CDR1 is MNHEY and CDR2 is SMNVEV (reference sequence). V shed 6 bases, J shed 3 bases, and the junction held 6 bases outside the gene matches. This CDR3 is built from 15 residues. Written as DNA, the CDR3 is TGTGCCAGCAGCCGGACTAGCAAGTACACCGGGGAGCTGTTTTTT. Translation gives CASSRTSKYTGELFF.

This clone was seen once. J is TRBJ2-3 and V is TRBV5-1, with 10 bases fitting TRBD2. This CDR3 has 17 residues. Germline V lookup: CDR1 SGHRS, CDR2 YFSETQ. V lost 2 bases to trimming and J lost 1 base; unmatched junction nucleotides: 7. CDR3 sequence (DNA): TGCGCCAGCAGCTTATCAGCGGGAGGGCCCGGCACAGATACGCAGTATTTT. This sequence encodes CASSLSAGGPGTDTQYF.

The CDR3 here is CASSGDSHAFF. Written as DNA, the CDR3 is TGTGCCTCTTCCGGAGACAGTCATGCTTTCTTT. The chain uses TRBV10-3 and TRBJ1-1; D might be TRBD1 (5 bases). Trimming took 11 bases from V and 11 from J, leaving 18 bases between them. The CDR3 is 11 residues long. In germline, CDR1 is ENHRY, CDR2 SYGVKD.

The rearrangement links TRBV5-4 to TRBJ1-6; 10 bases are shared with TRBD1. Germline CDR1 and CDR2: SGHNT and YYREEE (reference sequence). The CDR3 has 14 residues. Germline trimming cut 4 bases from V and 7 bases from J; bases unmatched to any gene: 2. CDR3 in DNA: TGTGCCAGCAGCCCGGGACAGGGGAATTCACCCCTCCACTTT. Translation gives CASSPGQGNSPLHF.

The chain combines TRBV19 with TRBJ1-1; D is ambiguous. The CDR3 has 14 amino acids. In germline, CDR1 is LNHDA, CDR2 SQIVND (reference sequence). Trimming stripped 10 bases from V and 0 bases from J, with 15 bases between. CDR3 region: CATRVLNLNTEAFF. DNA of the CDR3: TGTGCCACCCGAGTTTTGAATCTGAACACTGAAGCTTTCTTT.

The chain uses TRBV27 and TRBJ1-5, with D possibly being TRBD1 (6 bases). CDR3 length: 14 residues. Trimming took 5 bases from V and 6 from J, leaving 14 bases between them. The germline CDR1 and CDR2 sequences are MNHEY and SMNVEV (reference sequence). The CDR3 region has the DNA TGTGCCAGCAGTACCTGGAGAGGGGGTCAGCCCCAGCATTTT. Residues: CASSTWRGGQPQHF.

The chain is built from TRBV5-1 and TRBJ2-1; 11 nucleotides align to TRBD2. CDR3 length: 16 amino acids. The germline V gene has CDR1 SGHRS and CDR2 YFSETQ. V lost 0 bases and J lost 4; bases outside the gene matches: 3. The CDR3: CASSLGLAGKYNEQFF. The CDR3 region has the DNA TGCGCCAGCAGCTTGGGACTAGCGGGAAAATACAATGAGCAGTTCTTC.

The genes are TRBV14 and TRBJ2-7; 10 nucleotides line up with TRBD2. V gave up 3 bases and J gave up 2 bases; unmatched junction bases: 13. The germline V gene encodes CDR1 SGHDN and CDR2 FVKESK. This CDR3 has 18 residues. CDR3 amino acids: CASSQGTSAFVPPYEQYF. For the CDR3, the DNA is TGTGCCAGCAGCCAGGGGACTAGCGCTTTTGTCCCCCCCTACGAGCAGTACTTC.